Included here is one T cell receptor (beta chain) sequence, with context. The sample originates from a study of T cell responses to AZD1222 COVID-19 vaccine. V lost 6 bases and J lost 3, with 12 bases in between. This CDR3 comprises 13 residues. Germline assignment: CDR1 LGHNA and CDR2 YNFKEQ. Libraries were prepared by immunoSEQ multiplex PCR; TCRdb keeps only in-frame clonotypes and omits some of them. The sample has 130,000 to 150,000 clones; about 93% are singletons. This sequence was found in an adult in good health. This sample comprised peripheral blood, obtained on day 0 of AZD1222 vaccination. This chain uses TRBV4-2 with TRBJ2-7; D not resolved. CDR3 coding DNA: TGTGCCAGCAGTCGAGCCCATCTCTACGAGCAGTACTTC. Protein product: CASSRAHLYEQYF.